This entry concerns a single T cell receptor (beta chain). Its antigen remains unidentified. CDR3 length: 12 amino acids. After removal of 6 bases from V and 6 bases from J, the junction contained 5 bases not matched to a gene. Per germline, CDR1 SGHVS and CDR2 FQNEAQ. The data stem from a study of T cell repertoires in cytomegalovirus infection. Study-wide background: The public TCR beta signatures pointed to both CMV infection and matching HLA type.

TCRdb re-called the reads with MiXCR, one entry per CDR3 protein. The table shows 750,000 to 950,000 distinct CDR3 sequences, with 29% occurring only once. Study results and limitations: The cumulative frequency of public TCR beta families identified carriers of CMV plus the relevant HLA.

The receptor comes from a human donor in good health (CMV status not recorded). Some clones in this sample may be carry-over from other donors' samples. The rearrangement links TRBV7-8 to TRBJ2-7, with 7 positions matching TRBD1. The specimen was cultured CD8+ T cells from PBMCs, collected from culture after CMV antigen stimulation. In nucleotides, the CDR3 is TGTGCCAGCAGTAGGGACAGCCCCGAGCAGTACTTC. Protein product: CASSRDSPEQYF.